What follows are 27 T cell receptor beta chains derived from one specimen sequenced in a study of CD8 T cells in Susac syndrome. Reverse transcription of roughly 0.45 to 1 ug RNA was performed with random hexamers. TCRdb redid the calling of the immunoSEQ multiplex PCR reads with MiXCR, one entry per CDR3 protein. Among about 150,000 distinct CDR3 sequences, about 93% were seen once, and the ten largest hold approximately 0.094%. The sequencing input was CD4+ T cells from PBMCs. These TCRs come from a human donor with multiple sclerosis.

V and J are TRBV28 and TRBJ1-1; TRBD1 is a possible D gene (6 bases). V was pared by 8 bases and J by 6 bases, with 19 bases between. The CDR3 totals 14 residues. Germline V lookup: CDR1 MDHEN, CDR2 SYDVKM. The CDR3 is CASLFSGAGAEAFF. As DNA, the CDR3 is TGTGCCAGCCTCTTCTCGGGGGCTGGGGCTGAAGCTTTCTTT.

The gene calls are TRBV9 and TRBJ2-2; D uncertain. Trimming shortened V by 6 bases and J by 0 bases, and 9 bases separated the two germline ends. The CDR3 contains 14 residues. Germline CDR1 SGDLS, CDR2 YYNGEE. DNA of the CDR3: TGTGCCAGCACAGCCCAGCCGAACACCGGGGAGCTGTTTTTT. Residues: CASTAQPNTGELFF.

The CDR3 DNA follows: TGTGCCATCAGACCGGACAGGGGAGCCGACGAGCAGTACTTC. The encoded protein is CAIRPDRGADEQYF. V and J are TRBV10-3 and TRBJ2-7, with TRBD1 matching over 9 bases. This CDR3 spans 14 amino acids. Germline V gene sequence: CDR1 ENHRY, CDR2 SYGVKD. V shed 6 bases and J 5 bases; nucleotides not matched to a gene: 8.

V gene TRBV6-1 combines with J gene TRBJ1-2, with 10 bases identical to TRBD1. The CDR3 totals 15 residues. The germline CDR1 and CDR2 sequences are MNHNS and SASEGT. The junction had 6 bases not matched to a gene; V was cut back by 3 bases and J by 5 bases. The CDR3 here is CASSEGQGIIYGYTF. The CDR3 DNA sequence: TGTGCCAGCAGTGAGGGACAGGGGATCATTTATGGCTACACCTTC.

The chain has TRBV27 and TRBJ2-6, with D tentatively TRBD2 (6 bases). CDR3 size: 17 residues. Trimming pared 6 bases from V and 1 base from J, leaving 16 bases between. Germline CDR1 MNHEY, CDR2 SMNVEV (reference sequence). In nucleotides, the CDR3 is TGTGCCAGCAGGCGGGGTGGGGGGTTTTCTGGGGCCAACGTCCTGACTTTC. Its protein product is CASRRGGGFSGANVLTF.

The V gene is TRBV9, the J gene TRBJ2-1, with TRBD2 matching 10 bases. Germline-derived CDR1 and CDR2 are SGDLS and YYNGEE. The CDR3 has 16 amino acids. Trimming at V came to 3 bases and at J to 8 bases, leaving 11 bases not matched to a gene. CDR3 loop: CASSGGSSGRAYEQFF. In DNA, the CDR3 is TGTGCCAGCAGCGGGGGGTCGAGCGGGAGGGCTTATGAGCAGTTCTTC.

The chain links TRBV9 to TRBJ2-6; D possibly matches TRBD1 or TRBD2 (6 bases each). Deletions cut 3 bases from V and 3 bases from J, with 13 bases between. The V gene's germline CDR1 is SGDLS and CDR2 YYNGEE. The CDR3 has 16 residues. CDR3 bases: TGTGCCAGCAGCGCTCTAGGGGGGAGTGGGGCCAACGTCCTGACTTTC. Its protein is CASSALGGSGANVLTF.

The chain joins TRBV5-6 to TRBJ2-5; D gene ambiguous. This CDR3 comprises 15 residues. Per the germline V gene, CDR1 is SGHDT and CDR2 is YYEEEE. V was trimmed by 0 bases and J by 2 bases, leaving 11 bases between them. CDR3 coding DNA: TGTGCCAGCAGCTTGGTGGGCAGACCACAAGAGACCCAGTACTTC. Protein sequence: CASSLVGRPQETQYF.

V usage is TRBV18 and J usage is TRBJ2-2; possibly TRBD2 for D (6 bases). The germline CDR1 and CDR2 sequences are KGHSH and LQKENI. The CDR3 length is 16 residues. Between the trimmed V and J ends, which lost 0 bases and 0 bases, there was a span of 8 bases. The DNA of the CDR3 is TGTGCCAGCTCACCACCGAGCGGGTCGAACACCGGGGAGCTGTTTTTT. It codes for CASSPPSGSNTGELFF. The full variable domain, in which reference TRBV18 and TRBJ2-2 provide the parts outside the CDR3, is NAGVMQNPRHLVRRRGQEARLRCSPMKGHSHVYWYRQLPEEGLKFMVYLQKENIIDESGMPKERFSAEFPKEGPSILRIQQVVRGDSAAYFCASSPPSGSNTGELFFGEGSRLTVL.

V and J are TRBV6-2 or TRBV6-3 and TRBJ2-7; D remains unclear. From germline, CDR1 is MNHEY and CDR2 SVGEGT. Trimming cost V 5 bases and J 9 bases, with 14 bases left between them. This CDR3 region has 12 residues. CDR3 region: CASSPIGLTQYF. CDR3 nucleotide sequence: TGTGCCAGCAGTCCGATAGGGCTTACGCAGTACTTC.

This chain connects TRBV12-3 or TRBV12-4 to TRBJ1-2, with 11 bases fitting TRBD1. This CDR3 region has 15 residues. V dropped 6 bases and J dropped 2; count of bases not matched to a gene: 5. This CDR3 is CASSQGQGGNYGYTF. The CDR3 DNA sequence: TGTGCCAGCAGCCAGGGACAGGGGGGCAACTATGGCTACACCTTC.

The V and J genes are TRBV12-3 or TRBV12-4 and TRBJ1-5; D ambiguous. The CDR3 loop spans 14 amino acids. V dropped 1 base and J dropped 3 bases, with 7 bases sitting between them. The CDR3 spells CASSLDGHNQPQHF. In nucleotides, the CDR3 is TGTGCCAGCAGTTTAGACGGTCACAATCAGCCCCAGCATTTT.

The genes are TRBV6-6 and TRBJ1-2, with D perhaps TRBD1 (5 bases). There are 10 residues in the CDR3. The V end lost 6 bases, the J end lost 8 bases, and 7 bases lay between the germline ends. CDR1 MNHNY and CDR2 SVGAGI come from the germline V gene (reference sequence). The CDR3 spells CASSRGGYTF. The CDR3, as DNA: TGTGCCAGCAGCCGGGGCGGCTACACCTTC.

This chain connects TRBV7-9 to TRBJ2-1, with a possible D match to TRBD1 (6 bases). The V gene's germline CDR1 is SEHNR and CDR2 FQNEAQ (reference sequence). V shed 1 base and J shed 6 bases, with 19 bases lying between them. This CDR3 region has 17 residues. CDR3 DNA: TGTGCCAGCAGCTTAGAGTTCCAGGGGACGGGGCGCAATGAGCAGTTCTTC. This sequence encodes CASSLEFQGTGRNEQFF.

The rearrangement joins TRBV10-3 to TRBJ2-2; D not resolved. Germline CDR1 and CDR2: ENHRY and SYGVKD. The CDR3 has 11 residues. V was pared by 4 bases and J by 4 bases, with 1 base between. In DNA form, the CDR3 reads TGTGCCATCAGTGGCACCGGGGAGCTGTTTTTT. Its translation: CAISGTGELFF.

The J gene is TRBJ2-3, the V gene TRBV12-3 or TRBV12-4, with D unresolved. The V gene lost 10 bases and the J gene lost 0 bases, with 26 bases spanning the gap. This CDR3 spans 18 amino acids. CDR3 loop: CATRPPAVSKTSTDTQYF. The CDR3 coding sequence is TGTGCCACCCGACCCCCAGCAGTTTCCAAGACTAGCACAGATACGCAGTATTTT.

The chain combines TRBV18 with TRBJ2-5; D possibly corresponds to TRBD2 (6 bases). The V and J ends lost 1 base and 5 bases respectively, with 20 bases between them. The CDR3 runs 17 residues. From germline, CDR1 is KGHSH and CDR2 LQKENI. The CDR3 protein is CASSPRGAAGLGETQYF. CDR3 nucleotides: TGTGCCAGCTCACCACGGGGAGCAGCGGGCCTCGGTGAGACCCAGTACTTC. Drawing the rest from reference TRBV18 and TRBJ2-5, the complete variable domain is NAGVMQNPRHLVRRRGQEARLRCSPMKGHSHVYWYRQLPEEGLKFMVYLQKENIIDESGMPKERFSAEFPKEGPSILRIQQVVRGDSAAYFCASSPRGAAGLGETQYFGPGTRLLVL.

This chain links TRBV24-1 with TRBJ1-5; 8 bases are a match to TRBD1. The CDR3 loop spans 14 amino acids. Trimming at V came to 9 bases and at J to 5 bases, leaving 8 bases not matched to a gene. Germline CDR1 and CDR2: KGHDR and SFDVKD. The DNA of the CDR3 is TGTGCCACCTCTGACAGGGGATGGGATCAGCCCCAGCATTTT. Translating gives CATSDRGWDQPQHF.

The rearrangement links TRBV11-1 to TRBJ1-5; D remains ambiguous. The CDR3 consists of 13 residues. V was shortened by 0 bases and J by 4 bases, with 4 bases between the two germline ends. CDR1 is SGHAT, CDR2 FQDESV, per germline (reference sequence). The CDR3 loop is CASSLAWNQPQHF. In DNA, the CDR3 is TGTGCCAGCAGCTTAGCTTGGAATCAGCCCCAGCATTTT.

The V and J genes are TRBV11-2 and TRBJ2-3; either TRBD1 or TRBD2 may fit D (6 bases each). V lost 8 bases, J lost 4 bases, and 19 bases lay in between. This CDR3 is 15 amino acids long. The germline V gene encodes CDR1 SGHAT and CDR2 FQNNGV. CDR3 protein: CASSRGRGQPDTQYF. CDR3 in DNA: TGTGCCAGCTCCCGGGGGCGGGGTCAGCCAGATACGCAGTATTTT. The full variable domain, in which reference TRBV11-2 and TRBJ2-3 provide the parts outside the CDR3, is EAGVAQSPRYKIIEKRQSVAFWCNPISGHATLYWYQQILGQGPKLLIQFQNNGVVDDSQLPKDRFSAERLKGVDSTLKIQPAKLEDSAVYLCASSRGRGQPDTQYFGPGTRLTVL.

This clonotype has only a few counts. The CDR3 nucleotides read TGTGCCAGCAGCCCCCGTAGCGGGAAAACCTACGAGCAGTACTTC. Amino acids: CASSPRSGKTYEQYF. This chain joins TRBV14 and TRBJ2-7, with 8 nucleotides matching TRBD2. Per the germline V gene, CDR1 is SGHDN and CDR2 is FVKESK. Trimming cost V 4 bases and J 2 bases; bases outside gene matches: 7. The CDR3 covers 15 residues. The full variable domain, its missing parts supplied by reference TRBV14 and TRBJ2-7, is EAGVTQFPSHSVIEKGQTVTLRCDPISGHDNLYWYRRVMGKEIKFLLHFVKESKQDESGMPNNRFLAERTGGTYSTLKVQPAELEDSGVYFCASSPRSGKTYEQYFGPGTRLTVT.

Notes on this clonotype: Germline and junction disagree at one end, which may indicate a read error. This chain links TRBV19 with TRBJ2-7; D unresolved. Germline CDR1 is LNHDA and CDR2 is SQIVND (reference sequence). CDR3 length equals 13 residues. The CDR3 DNA reads as TGTGCCAGTAGTGGGGATAGCTCCTACAAGCAGTACTTC. It yields the protein CASSGDSSYKQYF. Full variable domain (remainder filled in from reference TRBV19 and TRBJ2-7): DGGITQSPKYLFRKEGQNVTLSCEQNLNHDAMYWYRQDPGQGLRLIYYSQIVNDFQKGDIAEGYSVSREKKESFPLTVTSAQKNPTAFYLCASSGDSSYKQYFGPGTRLTVT.

The gene calls are TRBV5-1 and TRBJ2-5; D unclear. This CDR3 comprises 13 residues. Germline assignment: CDR1 SGHRS and CDR2 YFSETQ. V was pared by 5 bases and J by 5 bases, with 13 bases between. The CDR3 is CASRVGSVETQYF. In DNA form, the CDR3 reads TGCGCCAGCAGGGTGGGGTCCGTGGAGACCCAGTACTTC.

The chain carries TRBV6-2 or TRBV6-3 and TRBJ2-1; 7 bases are shared with TRBD2. V shed 6 bases, J shed 10 bases, and the junction held 6 bases outside the gene matches. This CDR3 spans 12 amino acids. Germline assignment: CDR1 MNHEY and CDR2 SVGEGT. CDR3 sequence: CASRPPSGEQFF. The CDR3 coding sequence is TGTGCCAGCAGGCCCCCTAGCGGAGAGCAGTTCTTC.

The chain links TRBV9 to TRBJ2-5; D is possibly TRBD1 (7 bases). The CDR3 has 15 residues. The V gene lost 0 bases and the J gene lost 2 bases, with 11 bases spanning the gap. Germline V gene data show CDR1 as SGDLS and CDR2 as YYNGEE. CDR3 sequence: CASSVASGGQETQYF. CDR3 coding DNA: TGTGCCAGCAGCGTAGCGTCAGGGGGGCAAGAGACCCAGTACTTC.

The chain employs TRBV6-5 and TRBJ2-7; TRBD1 agrees at 9 bases. The CDR3 loop spans 16 amino acids. From germline, CDR1 is MNHEY and CDR2 SVGAGI. The ends lost 0 bases at V and 2 bases at J; junction bases unmatched: 5. CDR3 loop: CASSYSWTGETYEQYF. For the CDR3, the DNA is TGTGCCAGCAGTTACTCCTGGACAGGGGAAACCTACGAGCAGTACTTC.

The chain links TRBV12-3 or TRBV12-4 to TRBJ2-1; TRBD2 aligns across 9 bases. V shed 7 bases and J 2 bases; nucleotides not matched to a gene: 6. This CDR3 has 15 residues. CDR3 nucleotide sequence: TGTGCCAGCACCCCGGGACTAGCTACCTACAATGAGCAGTTCTTC. Residues: CASTPGLATYNEQFF.